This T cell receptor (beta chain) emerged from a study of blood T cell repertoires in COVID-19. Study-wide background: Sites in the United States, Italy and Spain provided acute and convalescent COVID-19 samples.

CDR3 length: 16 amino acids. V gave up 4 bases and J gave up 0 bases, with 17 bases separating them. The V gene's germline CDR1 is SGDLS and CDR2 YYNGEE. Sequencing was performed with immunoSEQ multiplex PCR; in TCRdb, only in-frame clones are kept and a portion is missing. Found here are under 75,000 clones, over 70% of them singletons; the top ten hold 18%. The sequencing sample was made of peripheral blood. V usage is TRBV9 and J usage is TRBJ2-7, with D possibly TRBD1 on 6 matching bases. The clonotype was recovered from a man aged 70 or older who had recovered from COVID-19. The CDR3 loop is CASSPDSGAPSYEQYF. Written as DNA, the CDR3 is TGTGCCAGCAGCCCAGACTCAGGGGCGCCCTCCTACGAGCAGTACTTC.